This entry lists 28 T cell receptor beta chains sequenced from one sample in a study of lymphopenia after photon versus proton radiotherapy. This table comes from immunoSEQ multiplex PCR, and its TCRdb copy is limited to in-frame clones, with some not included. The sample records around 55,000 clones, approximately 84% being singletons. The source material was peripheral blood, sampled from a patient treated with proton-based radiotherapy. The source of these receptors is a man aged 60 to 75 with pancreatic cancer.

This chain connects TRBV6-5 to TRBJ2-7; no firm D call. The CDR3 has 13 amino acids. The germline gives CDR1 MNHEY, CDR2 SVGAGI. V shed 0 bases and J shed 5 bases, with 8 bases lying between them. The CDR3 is CASSYSGRDEQYF. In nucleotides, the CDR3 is TGTGCCAGCAGTTACTCAGGCCGGGACGAGCAGTACTTC.

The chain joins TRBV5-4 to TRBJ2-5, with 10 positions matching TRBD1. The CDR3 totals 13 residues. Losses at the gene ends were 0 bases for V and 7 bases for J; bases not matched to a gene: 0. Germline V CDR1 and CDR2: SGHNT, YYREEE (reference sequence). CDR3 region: CASSLGTGGTQYF. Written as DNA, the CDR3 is TGTGCCAGCAGCTTGGGGACAGGGGGGACCCAGTACTTC.

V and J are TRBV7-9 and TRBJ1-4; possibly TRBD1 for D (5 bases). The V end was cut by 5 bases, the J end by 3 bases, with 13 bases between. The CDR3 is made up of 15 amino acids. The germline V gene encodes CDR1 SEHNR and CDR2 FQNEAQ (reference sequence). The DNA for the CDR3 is TGTGCCAGCAGCGACGCAGGGTCGCCTAATGAAAAACTGTTTTTT. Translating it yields CASSDAGSPNEKLFF. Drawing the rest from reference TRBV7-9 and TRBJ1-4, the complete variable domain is DTGVSQNPRHKITKRGQNVTFRCDPISEHNRLYWYRQTLGQGPEFLTYFQNEAQLEKSRLLSDRFSAERPKGSFSTLEIQRTEQGDSAMYLCASSDAGSPNEKLFFGSGTQLSVL.

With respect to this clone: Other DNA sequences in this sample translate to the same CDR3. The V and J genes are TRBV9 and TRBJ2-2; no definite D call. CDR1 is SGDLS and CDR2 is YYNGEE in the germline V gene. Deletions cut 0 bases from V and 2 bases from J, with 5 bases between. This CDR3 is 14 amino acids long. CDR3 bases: TGTGCCAGCAGCGTAGCTGTAAACACCGGGGAGCTGTTTTTT. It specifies CASSVAVNTGELFF. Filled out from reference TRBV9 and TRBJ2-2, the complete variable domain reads DSGVTQTPKHLITATGQRVTLRCSPRSGDLSVYWYQQSLDQGLQFLIQYYNGEERAKGNILERFSAQQFPDLHSELNLSSLELGDSALYFCASSVAVNTGELFFGEGSRLTVL.

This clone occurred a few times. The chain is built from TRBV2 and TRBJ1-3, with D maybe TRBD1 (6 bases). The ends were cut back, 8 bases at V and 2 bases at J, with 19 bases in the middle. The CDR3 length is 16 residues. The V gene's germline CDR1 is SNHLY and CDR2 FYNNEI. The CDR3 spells CASSSGATGTGNTIYF. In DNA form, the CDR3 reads TGTGCCAGCTCAAGTGGTGCAACAGGGACTGGAAACACCATATATTTT.

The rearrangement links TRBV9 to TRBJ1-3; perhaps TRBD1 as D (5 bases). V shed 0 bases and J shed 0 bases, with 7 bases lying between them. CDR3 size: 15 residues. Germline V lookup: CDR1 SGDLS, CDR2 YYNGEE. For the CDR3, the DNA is TGTGCCAGCAGCGTAGGGGGGACCTCTGGAAACACCATATATTTT. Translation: CASSVGGTSGNTIYF.

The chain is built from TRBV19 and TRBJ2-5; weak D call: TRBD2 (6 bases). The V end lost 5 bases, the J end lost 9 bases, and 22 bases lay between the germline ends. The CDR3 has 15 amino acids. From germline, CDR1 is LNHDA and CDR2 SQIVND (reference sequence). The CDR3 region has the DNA TGTGCCAGTAGTCCCTGGACTAATCGAGCCCCGGCCCAGTACTTC. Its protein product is CASSPWTNRAPAQYF.

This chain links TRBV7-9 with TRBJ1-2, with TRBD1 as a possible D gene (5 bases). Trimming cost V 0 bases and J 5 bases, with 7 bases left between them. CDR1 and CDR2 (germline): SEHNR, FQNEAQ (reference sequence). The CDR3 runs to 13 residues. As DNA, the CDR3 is TGTGCCAGCAGCTTAGCGCAGGGATATGGCTACACCTTC. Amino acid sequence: CASSLAQGYGYTF.

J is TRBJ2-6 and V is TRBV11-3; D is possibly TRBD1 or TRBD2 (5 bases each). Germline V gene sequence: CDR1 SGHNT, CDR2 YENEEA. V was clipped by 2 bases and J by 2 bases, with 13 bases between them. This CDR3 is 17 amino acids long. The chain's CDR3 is CASSLSRMGAGANVLTF. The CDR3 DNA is TGTGCCAGCAGCTTAAGCAGGATGGGGGCTGGGGCCAACGTCCTGACTTTC. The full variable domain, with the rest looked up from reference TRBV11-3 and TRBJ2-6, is EAGVVQSPRYKIIEKKQPVAFWCNPISGHNTLYWYLQNLGQGPELLIRYENEEAVDDSQLPKDRFSAERLKGVDSTLKIQPAELGDSAVYLCASSLSRMGAGANVLTFGAGSRLTVL.

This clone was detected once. The DNA of the CDR3 is TGTGCCAGCAGCCGACAGGGGATTAGGGCCACCATATATTTT. Residues: CASSRQGIRATIYF. The chain couples TRBV14 to TRBJ1-3, with TRBD1 matching 8 bases. CDR3 length: 14 amino acids. Germline CDR1 SGHDN, CDR2 FVKESK. V was clipped by 4 bases and J by 9 bases; unmatched bases: 8.

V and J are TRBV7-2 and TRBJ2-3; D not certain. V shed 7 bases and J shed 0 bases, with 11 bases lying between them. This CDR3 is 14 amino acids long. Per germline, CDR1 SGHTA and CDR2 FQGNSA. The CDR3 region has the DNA TGTGCCAGCACCCTTTCTGGAAGCACAGATACGCAGTATTTT. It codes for CASTLSGSTDTQYF.

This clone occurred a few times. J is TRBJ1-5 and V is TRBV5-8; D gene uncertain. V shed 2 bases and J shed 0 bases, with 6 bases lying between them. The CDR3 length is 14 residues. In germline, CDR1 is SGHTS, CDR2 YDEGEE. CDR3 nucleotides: TGTGCCAGCAGCTTTCACGATAGCAATCAGCCCCAGCATTTT. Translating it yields CASSFHDSNQPQHF.

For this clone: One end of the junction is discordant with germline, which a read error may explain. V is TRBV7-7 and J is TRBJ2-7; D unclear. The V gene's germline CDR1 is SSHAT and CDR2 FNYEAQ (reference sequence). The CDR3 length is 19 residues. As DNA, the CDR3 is TGTGCTAGCAGCTTTAAAGACACCACCTTTAACACCCTAGCCTACGAGCAGTACTTC. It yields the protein CASSFKDTTFNTLAYEQYF.

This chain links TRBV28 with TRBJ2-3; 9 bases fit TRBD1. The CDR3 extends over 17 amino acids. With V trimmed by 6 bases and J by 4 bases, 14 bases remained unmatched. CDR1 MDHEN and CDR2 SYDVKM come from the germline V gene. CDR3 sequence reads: CASRLIPGQGRSDTQYF. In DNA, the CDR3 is TGTGCCAGCAGACTCATCCCGGGACAGGGAAGGTCAGATACGCAGTATTTT.

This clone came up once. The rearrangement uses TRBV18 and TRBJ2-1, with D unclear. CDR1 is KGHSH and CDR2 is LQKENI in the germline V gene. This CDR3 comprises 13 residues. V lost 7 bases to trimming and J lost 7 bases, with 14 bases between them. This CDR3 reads CASFEIRLNEQFF. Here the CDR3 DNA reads TGTGCCAGCTTCGAAATCCGCCTGAATGAGCAGTTCTTC. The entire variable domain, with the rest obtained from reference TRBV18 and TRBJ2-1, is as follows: NAGVMQNPRHLVRRRGQEARLRCSPMKGHSHVYWYRQLPEEGLKFMVYLQKENIIDESGMPKERFSAEFPKEGPSILRIQQVVRGDSAAYFCASFEIRLNEQFFGPGTRLTVL.

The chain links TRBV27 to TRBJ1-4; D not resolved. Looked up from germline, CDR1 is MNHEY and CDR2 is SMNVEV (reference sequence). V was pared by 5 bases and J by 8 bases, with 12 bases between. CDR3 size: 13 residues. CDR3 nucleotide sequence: TGTGCCAGCAGTCGCACTGGGAGGGAAAAACTGTTTTTT. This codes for CASSRTGREKLFF.

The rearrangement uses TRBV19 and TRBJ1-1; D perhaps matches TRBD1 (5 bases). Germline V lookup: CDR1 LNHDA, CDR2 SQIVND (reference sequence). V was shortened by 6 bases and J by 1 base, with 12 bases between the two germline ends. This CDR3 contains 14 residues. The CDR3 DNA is TGTGCCAGTAGAGAGTACAGGCAGAACACTGAAGCTTTCTTT. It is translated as CASREYRQNTEAFF.

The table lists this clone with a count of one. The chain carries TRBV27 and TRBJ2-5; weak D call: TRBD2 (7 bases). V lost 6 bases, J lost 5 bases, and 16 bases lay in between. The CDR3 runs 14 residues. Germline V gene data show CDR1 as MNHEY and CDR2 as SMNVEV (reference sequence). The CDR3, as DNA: TGTGCCAGCAGCCGTTGGGGGGGCCGGGAGACCCAGTACTTC. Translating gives CASSRWGGRETQYF.

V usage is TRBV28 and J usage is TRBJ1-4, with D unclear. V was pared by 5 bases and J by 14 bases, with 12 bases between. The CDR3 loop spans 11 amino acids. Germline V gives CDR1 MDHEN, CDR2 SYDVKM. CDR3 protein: CASSDTLGLFF. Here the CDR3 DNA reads TGTGCCAGCAGTGATACGTTGGGGCTGTTTTTT.

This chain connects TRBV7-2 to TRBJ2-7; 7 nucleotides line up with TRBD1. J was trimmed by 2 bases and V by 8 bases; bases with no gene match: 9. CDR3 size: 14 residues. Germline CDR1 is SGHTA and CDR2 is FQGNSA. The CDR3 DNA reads TGTGCCAGCGGGGACAGACGCGGCCCCTACGAGCAGTACTTC. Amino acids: CASGDRRGPYEQYF.

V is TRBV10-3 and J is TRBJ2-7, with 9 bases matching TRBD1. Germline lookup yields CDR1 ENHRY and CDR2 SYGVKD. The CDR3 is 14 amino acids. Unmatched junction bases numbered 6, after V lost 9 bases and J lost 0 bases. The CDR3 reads CAIWTGAHSYEQYF. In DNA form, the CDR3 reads TGTGCCATATGGACAGGGGCACACTCCTACGAGCAGTACTTC.

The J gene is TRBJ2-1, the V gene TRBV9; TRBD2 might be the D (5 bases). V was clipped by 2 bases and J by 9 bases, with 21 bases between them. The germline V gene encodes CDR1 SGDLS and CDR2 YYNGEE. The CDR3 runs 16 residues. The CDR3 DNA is TGTGCCAGCAGCGTCGGGGAGCATCTCCACGATATTGAGCAGTTCTTC. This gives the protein CASSVGEHLHDIEQFF. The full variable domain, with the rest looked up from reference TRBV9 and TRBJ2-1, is DSGVTQTPKHLITATGQRVTLRCSPRSGDLSVYWYQQSLDQGLQFLIQYYNGEERAKGNILERFSAQQFPDLHSELNLSSLELGDSALYFCASSVGEHLHDIEQFFGPGTRLTVL.

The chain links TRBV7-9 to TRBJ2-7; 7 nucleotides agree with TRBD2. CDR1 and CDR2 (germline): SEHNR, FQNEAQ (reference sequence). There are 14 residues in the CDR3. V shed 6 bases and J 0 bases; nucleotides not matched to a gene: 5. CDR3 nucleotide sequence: TGTGCCAGCAGAGCCGGGAGGAGCTCCTACGAGCAGTACTTC. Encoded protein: CASRAGRSSYEQYF.

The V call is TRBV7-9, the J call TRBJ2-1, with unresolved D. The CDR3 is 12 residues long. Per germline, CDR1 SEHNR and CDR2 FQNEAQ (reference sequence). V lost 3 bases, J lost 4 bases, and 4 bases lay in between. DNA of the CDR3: TGTGCCAGCAGCTTCACGTACAATGAGCAGTTCTTC. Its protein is CASSFTYNEQFF.

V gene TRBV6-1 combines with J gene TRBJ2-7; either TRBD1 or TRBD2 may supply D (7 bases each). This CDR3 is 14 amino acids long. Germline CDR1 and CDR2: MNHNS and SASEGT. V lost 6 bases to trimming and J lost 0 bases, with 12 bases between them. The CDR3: CASRAGQFSYEQYF. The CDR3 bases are TGTGCCAGCAGAGCGGGACAGTTCTCCTACGAGCAGTACTTC.

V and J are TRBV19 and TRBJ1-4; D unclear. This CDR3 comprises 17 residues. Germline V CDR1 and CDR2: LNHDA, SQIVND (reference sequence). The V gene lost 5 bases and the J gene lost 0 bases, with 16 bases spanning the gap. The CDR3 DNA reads TGTGCCAGTAGTCTCAATAATGTGCCAGCAACTAATGAAAAACTGTTTTTT. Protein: CASSLNNVPATNEKLFF.

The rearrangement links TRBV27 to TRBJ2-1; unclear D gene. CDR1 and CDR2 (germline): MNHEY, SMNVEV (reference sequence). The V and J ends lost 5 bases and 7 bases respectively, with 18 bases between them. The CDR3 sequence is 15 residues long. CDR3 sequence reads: CASSPRTGLGNEQFF. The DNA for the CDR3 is TGTGCCAGCAGTCCCCGGACGGGTCTGGGGAATGAGCAGTTCTTC.

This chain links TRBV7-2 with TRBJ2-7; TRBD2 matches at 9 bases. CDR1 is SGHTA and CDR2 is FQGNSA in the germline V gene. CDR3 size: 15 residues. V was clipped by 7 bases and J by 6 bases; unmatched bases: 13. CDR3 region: CASNIPGTSRGEQYF. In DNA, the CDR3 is TGTGCCAGCAACATCCCCGGGACTAGCAGGGGCGAGCAGTACTTC.